The TCR beta chain under discussion was sequenced for a study of breast tumors, draining lymph nodes, adjacent tissues. The CDR3 consists of 14 residues. The germline CDR1 and CDR2 sequences are DFQATT and SNEGSKA (reference sequence). With 0 bases removed from V and 9 bases from J, the gap between germline ends came to 15 bases. One entry per CDR3 protein results from TCRdb running MiXCR on the multiplex PCR reads. The sample comprises 70,000 or so distinct CDR3 sequences, around 43% of which are singletons, and 8.4% rests with the top ten. Study observations and caveats: Compared with basal-like, luminal-like tumors shared significantly more repertoire with nontumor tissue.

To note about this clonotype: The antigen is not known.

The material sequenced was breast tumor tissue. The sequence derives from a female donor with breast cancer. Some clones in this sample may be carry-over from other donors' samples. V gene TRBV20-1 combines with J gene TRBJ1-5; no firm D call. CDR3 DNA: TGCAGTGCTAGAGATGAGAGCTCCTGGCGGCCCCAGCATTTT. Protein: CSARDESSWRPQHF.